This T cell receptor (beta chain) was profiled in a study of CD8+ T cells in alopecia areata. The treatment: oral pan-JAK inhibitor, 5-10 mg twice daily. Extracted RNA was reverse transcribed, and the resulting cDNA served as sequencing template. The table came from immunoSEQ multiplex PCR; TCRdb's copy has only in-frame clones and leaves some out. The top ten clones hold roughly 0.67% of a sample with about 190,000 clones, approximately 56% of them seen once. Germline V gene sequence: CDR1 SGHRS, CDR2 YFSETQ. Trimming stripped 0 bases from V and 4 bases from J, with 11 bases between. The CDR3 covers 15 residues.

The clonotype originates from a human donor with alopecia areata. The V and J genes are TRBV5-1 and TRBJ2-1; D unclear. The source material was CD4+ T cells sorted from blood, sampled at week 4, from a patient treated with tofacitinib. The CDR3 spells CASSLERNKYNEQFF. As DNA, the CDR3 is TGCGCCAGCAGCTTGGAACGAAACAAGTACAATGAGCAGTTCTTC.